These T cell receptor beta chains were read from a single sample in a study of blood T cell repertoires in COVID-19. TCRdb's copy holds only in-frame clones and misses some; the assay was immunoSEQ multiplex PCR. The sample records 150,000 to 200,000 clones, roughly 87% being singletons. The sequencing sample was made of peripheral blood. The receptors come from an older woman with COVID-19, enrolled during active disease. CDR3s include the opening cysteine and the closing phenylalanine or tryptophan. A D gene is named only where the DNA matches it firmly. Expanded clones are given a class, and other clones once, few, many or no size at all.

>TRBJ2-7|TRBD2|TRBV29-1|-
CSARTSGRALGGEQYF
TGCAGCGCCCGGACTAGCGGGAGGGCCTTGGGAGGCGAGCAGTACTTC
>TRBJ1-2|TRBD1|TRBV11-2|-
CASSLDLSGTGERGYTF
TGTGCCAGCAGCTTAGATTTATCGGGCACAGGGGAGCGAGGCTACACCTTC
>TRBJ2-7|TRBD1|TRBV29-1|-
CSVGGRQGAKNEQYF
TGCAGCGTCGGAGGTAGACAGGGGGCTAAGAACGAGCAGTACTTC
>TRBJ1-2|TRBD1|TRBV28|-
CASSWVRGPGYTF
TGTGCCAGCTCCTGGGTAAGGGGGCCTGGCTACACCTTC
>TRBJ1-4|-|TRBV5-5|-
CASSSRTNEKLFF
TGTGCCAGCAGCTCCAGGACTAATGAAAAACTGTTTTTT
>TRBJ1-6|TRBD1|TRBV5-6|few
CASSLTGVGNSPLHF
TGTGCCAGCAGCTTGACAGGGGTAGGGAATTCACCCCTCCACTTT
>TRBJ1-6|-|TRBV2|-
CASVREQNNSPLHF
TGTGCCAGCGTGAGAGAACAGAATAATTCACCCCTCCACTTT
>TRBJ2-5|-|TRBV10-3|few
CAIGPGSQETQYF
TGTGCCATCGGCCCGGGTTCCCAAGAGACCCAGTACTTC
>TRBJ2-7|TRBD2|TRBV3-1/TRBV3-2|-
CASSPGTSGRGSEQYF
TGTGCCAGCAGCCCTGGGACTAGCGGGAGGGGGAGCGAGCAGTACTTC
>TRBJ1-2|TRBD1|TRBV6-6|-
CASSYPIDRGQNGYTF
TGTGCCAGCAGTTACCCAATTGACAGGGGTCAAAATGGCTACACCTTC